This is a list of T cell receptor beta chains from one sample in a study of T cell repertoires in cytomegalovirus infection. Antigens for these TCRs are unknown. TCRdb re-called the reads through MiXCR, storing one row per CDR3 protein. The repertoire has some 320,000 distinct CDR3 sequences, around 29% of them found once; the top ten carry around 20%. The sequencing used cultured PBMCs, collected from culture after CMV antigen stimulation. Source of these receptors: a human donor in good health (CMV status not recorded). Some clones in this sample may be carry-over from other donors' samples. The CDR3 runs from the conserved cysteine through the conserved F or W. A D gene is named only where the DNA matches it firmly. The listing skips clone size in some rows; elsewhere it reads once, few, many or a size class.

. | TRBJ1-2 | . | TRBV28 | CASRRSGAISYGYTF | TGTGCCAGCAGGAGATCCGGGGCCATCAGCTATGGCTACACCTTC
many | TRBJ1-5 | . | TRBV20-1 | CSASLRVGKQPQHF | TGCAGTGCTAGTCTCAGGGTGGGTAAGCAGCCCCAGCATTTT
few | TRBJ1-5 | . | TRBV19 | CASMRGQSNQPQHF | TGTGCCAGTATGCGAGGGCAGAGTAATCAGCCCCAGCATTTT
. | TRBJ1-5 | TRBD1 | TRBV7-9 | CASSLEKGAGNQPQHF | TGTGCCAGCAGCTTAGAGAAGGGGGCAGGCAATCAGCCCCAGCATTTT
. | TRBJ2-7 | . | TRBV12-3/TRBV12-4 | CASSSSGLTYEQYF | TGTGCCAGCAGTTCCTCAGGGTTAACCTACGAGCAGTACTTC
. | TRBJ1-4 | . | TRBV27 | CASSFVGVTNEKLFF | TGTGCCAGCAGTTTCGTCGGGGTAACTAATGAAAAACTGTTTTTT
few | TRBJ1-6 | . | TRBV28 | CASSFPQGNSPLHF | TGTGCCAGCAGTTTTCCCCAGGGTAATTCACCCCTCCACTTT
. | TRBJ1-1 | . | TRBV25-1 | CASSEDDMNTEAFF | TGTGCCAGCAGCGAGGACGATATGAACACTGAAGCTTTCTTT
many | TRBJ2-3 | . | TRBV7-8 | CASSNPRGDTDTQYF | TGTGCCAGCAGCAACCCCCGGGGAGACACAGATACGCAGTATTTT
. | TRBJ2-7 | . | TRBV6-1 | CASSEVGSSYEQYF | TGTGCCAGCAGTGAAGTCGGATCGTCCTACGAGCAGTACTTC
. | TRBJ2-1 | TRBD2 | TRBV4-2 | CASSQDGLAGFVNEQFF | TGTGCCAGCAGCCAAGATGGGCTAGCGGGCTTCGTCAATGAGCAGTTCTTC
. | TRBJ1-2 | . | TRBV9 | CASSVSGLGGYTF | TGTGCCAGCAGCGTTTCAGGATTGGGTGGCTACACCTTC
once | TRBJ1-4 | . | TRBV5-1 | CASSLSADGGKLFF | TGCGCCAGCAGCTTGTCAGCGGACGGTGGAAAACTGTTTTTT
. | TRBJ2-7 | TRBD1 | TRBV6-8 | CASSYSTGTVNSYEQYF | TGTGCCAGCAGTTACTCGACCGGGACAGTCAACTCCTACGAGCAGTACTTC
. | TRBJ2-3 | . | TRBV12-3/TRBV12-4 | CASSLVGPGPTDTQYF | TGTGCCAGCAGTTTAGTGGGCCCGGGCCCCACAGATACGCAGTATTTT
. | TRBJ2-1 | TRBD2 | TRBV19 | CASSIGPPSGTYNEQFF | TGTGCCAGTAGTATAGGTCCGCCTAGCGGGACCTACAATGAGCAGTTCTTC
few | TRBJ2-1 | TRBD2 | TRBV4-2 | CASSQEGGTKYNEQFF | TGTGCCAGCAGCCAAGAAGGCGGGACTAAATACAATGAGCAGTTCTTC
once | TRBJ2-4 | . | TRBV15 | CATSRVDWRATFPAKNIQYF | TGTGCCACCAGCAGAGTTGACTGGCGGGCCACCTTTCCTGCCAAAAACATTCAGTACTTC
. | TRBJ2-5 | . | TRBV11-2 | CASSLDTVRETQYF | TGTGCCAGCAGCTTAGATACCGTCCGGGAGACCCAGTACTTC
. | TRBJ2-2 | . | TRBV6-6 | CASSYSWGTGELFF | TGTGCCAGCAGTTACTCCTGGGGCACCGGGGAGCTGTTTTTT
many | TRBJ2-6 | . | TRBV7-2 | CASSFSGVGANVLTF | TGTGCCAGCAGCTTTTCCGGGGTCGGGGCCAACGTCCTGACTTTC
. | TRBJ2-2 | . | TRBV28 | CASSLRASNAGELFF | TGTGCCAGCAGTTTGCGGGCTAGCAATGCCGGGGAGCTGTTTTTT
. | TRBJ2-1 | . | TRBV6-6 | CARRQVPWDYNEQFF | TGTGCCAGAAGACAGGTCCCATGGGACTACAATGAGCAGTTCTTC
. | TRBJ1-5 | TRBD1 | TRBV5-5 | CASSSSTGTGGYRGSNQPQHF | TGTGCCAGCAGCTCATCTACCGGGACAGGGGGATACCGCGGAAGCAATCAGCCCCAGCATTTT
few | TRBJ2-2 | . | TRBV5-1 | CASREGSNTGELFF | TGCGCCAGCAGGGAGGGATCGAACACCGGGGAGCTGTTTTTT
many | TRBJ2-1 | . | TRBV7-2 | CASSLAPVGNEQFF | TGTGCCAGCAGCTTAGCGCCCGTAGGGAATGAGCAGTTCTTC
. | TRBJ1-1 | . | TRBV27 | CASSNRRGTEAFF | TGTGCCAGCAGTAACCGTCGGGGCACTGAAGCTTTCTTT
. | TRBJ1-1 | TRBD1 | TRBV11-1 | CASSLTTGANTEALF | TGTGCCAGCAGCCTCACGACAGGGGCGAACACTGAAGCTCTCTTT
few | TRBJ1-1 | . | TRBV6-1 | CANSAGLNTEAFF | TGTGCCAACTCGGCCGGCCTGAACACTGAAGCTTTCTTT
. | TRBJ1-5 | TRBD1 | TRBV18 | CASSPAPKQGRNNQPQHF | TGTGCCAGCTCACCAGCCCCGAAACAGGGGAGAAACAATCAGCCCCAGCATTTT
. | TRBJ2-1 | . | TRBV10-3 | CAIKEGGPNEQFF | TGTGCCATCAAGGAGGGGGGGCCTAATGAGCAGTTCTTC
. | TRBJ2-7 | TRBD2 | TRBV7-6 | CASSRGTSGRAKYF | TGTGCCAGCAGCCGTGGGACTAGCGGGAGGGCGAAGTACTTC
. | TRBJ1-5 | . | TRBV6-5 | CASSERIGAPVPQHF | TGTGCCAGCAGTGAGAGGATCGGGGCTCCGGTACCCCAGCATTTT
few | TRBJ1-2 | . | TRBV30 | CASPDKGAKGYTF | TGTGCCTCCCCGGACAAAGGGGCGAAAGGCTACACCTTC
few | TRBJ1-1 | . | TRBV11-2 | CASSRAGPQTGAFF | TGTGCCAGCAGCCGGGCGGGACCTCAAACTGGGGCTTTCTTT
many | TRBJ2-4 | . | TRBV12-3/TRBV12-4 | CASSFQGMTKNIQYF | TGTGCCAGCAGTTTTCAGGGGATGACCAAAAACATTCAGTACTTC
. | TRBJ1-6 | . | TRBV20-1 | CSARVTAPNSPLHF | TGCAGTGCTAGAGTTACAGCACCTAATTCACCCCTCCACTTT
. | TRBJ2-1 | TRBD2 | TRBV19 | CASLDLAGRLNEQFF | TGTGCCAGCCTCGACCTAGCGGGGAGGTTGAATGAGCAGTTCTTC
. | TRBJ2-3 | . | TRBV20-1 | CGSRTSRFPSTDTQYF | TGCGGTTCACGGACCTCGCGGTTCCCTAGCACAGATACGCAGTATTTT
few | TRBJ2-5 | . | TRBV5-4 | CASSSGRMGETQYF | TGTGCCAGCAGTTCCGGACGGATGGGAGAGACCCAGTACTTC
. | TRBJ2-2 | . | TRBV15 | CATSSDYTGPRELFF | TGTGCCACCAGCAGTGACTATACAGGGCCGAGGGAGCTGTTTTTT
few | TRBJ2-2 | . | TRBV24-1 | CATRRNTGELFF | TGTGCCACTCGGAGGAACACCGGGGAGCTGTTTTTT
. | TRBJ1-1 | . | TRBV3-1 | CASSQLINTEAFF | TGTGCCAGCAGCCAACTGATCAACACTGAAGCTTTCTTT
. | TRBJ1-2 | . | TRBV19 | CASTPRGRDYGYTF | TGTGCCAGTACCCCGCGAGGAAGAGACTATGGCTACACCTTC
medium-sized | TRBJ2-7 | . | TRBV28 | CASSWLIVGTEQYF | TGTGCCAGCAGTTGGTTAATAGTAGGGACCGAGCAGTACTTC
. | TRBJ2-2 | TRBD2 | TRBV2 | CASHEREATGELFF | TGTGCCAGCCACGAACGGGAGGCCACCGGGGAGCTGTTTTTT
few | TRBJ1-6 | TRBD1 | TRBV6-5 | CASSYSDRNNSPLHF | TGTGCCAGCAGTTACTCGGACAGGAATAATTCACCCCTCCACTTT
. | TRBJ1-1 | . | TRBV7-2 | CASSARGAEEAFF | TGTGCCAGCAGCGCCAGGGGTGCGGAAGAAGCTTTCTTT
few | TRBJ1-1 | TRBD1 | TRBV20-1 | CSASWTGGLNTEAFF | TGCAGTGCTTCCTGGACAGGGGGCCTGAACACTGAAGCTTTCTTT
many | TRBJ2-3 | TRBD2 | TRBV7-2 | CASSLGGTSADTQYF | TGTGCCAGCAGCTTAGGGGGGACTAGCGCAGATACGCAGTATTTT
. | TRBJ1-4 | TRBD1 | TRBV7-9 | CASSRDSLEKLFF | TGTGCCAGCAGCAGGGACAGTCTCGAAAAACTGTTTTTT
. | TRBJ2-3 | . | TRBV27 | CASSPDSGLSTDTQYF | TGTGCCAGCAGTCCCGATAGCGGCCTTAGCACAGATACGCAGTATTTT
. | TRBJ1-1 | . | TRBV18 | CASSPPTGLRAEAFF | TGTGCCAGCTCACCACCGACAGGCCTCAGGGCTGAAGCTTTCTTT
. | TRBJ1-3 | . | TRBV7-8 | CASSLVYGAAGNTIYF | TGTGCCAGCAGCTTAGTATATGGGGCCGCTGGAAACACCATATATTTT
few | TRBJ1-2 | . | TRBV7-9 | CASSSGQTRTNYGYTF | TGTGCCAGCAGCTCAGGACAGACCAGGACTAACTATGGCTACACCTTC
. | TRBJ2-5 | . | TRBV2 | CASGKVGDQYF | TGTGCCAGCGGAAAGGTCGGGGACCAGTACTTC
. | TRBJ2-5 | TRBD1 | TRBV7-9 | CASSSSRTGQETQYF | TGTGCCAGCAGCTCATCCCGGACAGGCCAAGAGACCCAGTACTTC
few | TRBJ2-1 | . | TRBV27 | CASSFFVGSEGDNEQFF | TGTGCCAGCAGTTTTTTCGTGGGGAGCGAAGGAGACAATGAGCAGTTCTTC
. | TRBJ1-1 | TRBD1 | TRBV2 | CASSGTGDLRTEAFF | TGTGCCAGCAGCGGGACAGGGGACCTCAGGACTGAAGCTTTCTTT
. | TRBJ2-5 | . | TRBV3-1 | CASSLRDETQYF | TGTGCCAGCAGCCTAAGGGATGAGACCCAGTACTTC